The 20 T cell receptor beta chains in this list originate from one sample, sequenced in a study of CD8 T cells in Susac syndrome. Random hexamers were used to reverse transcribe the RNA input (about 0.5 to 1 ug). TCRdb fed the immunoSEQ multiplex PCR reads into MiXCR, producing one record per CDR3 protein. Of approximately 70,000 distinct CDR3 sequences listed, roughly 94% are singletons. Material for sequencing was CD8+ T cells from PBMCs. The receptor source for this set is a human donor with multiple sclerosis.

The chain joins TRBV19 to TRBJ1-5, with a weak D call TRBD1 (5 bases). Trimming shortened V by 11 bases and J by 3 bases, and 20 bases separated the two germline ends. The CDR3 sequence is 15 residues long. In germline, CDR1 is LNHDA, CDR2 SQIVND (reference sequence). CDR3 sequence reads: CALPTGGNINQPQHF. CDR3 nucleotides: TGTGCCCTTCCGACGGGGGGGAATATCAATCAGCCCCAGCATTTT.

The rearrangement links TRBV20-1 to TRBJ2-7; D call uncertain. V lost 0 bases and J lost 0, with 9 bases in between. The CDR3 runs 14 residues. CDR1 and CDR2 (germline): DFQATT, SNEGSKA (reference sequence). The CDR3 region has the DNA TGCAGTGCTAGAGATCGGGTCAGCTCCTACGAGCAGTACTTC. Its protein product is CSARDRVSSYEQYF.

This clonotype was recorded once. As DNA, the CDR3 is TGCGCCAGCAGCCAAGATCAGACAGTGGGCTACGAGCAGTACTTC. It specifies CASSQDQTVGYEQYF. This chain joins TRBV4-1 and TRBJ2-7; perhaps TRBD1 as D (5 bases). The CDR3 covers 15 residues. Germline-derived CDR1 and CDR2 are MGHRA and YSYEKL. V was cut by 0 bases and J by 3 bases, with 12 bases left in between.

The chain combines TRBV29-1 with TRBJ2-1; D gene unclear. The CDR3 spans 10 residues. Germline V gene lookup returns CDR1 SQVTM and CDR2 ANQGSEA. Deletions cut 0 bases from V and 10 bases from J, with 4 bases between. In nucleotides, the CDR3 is TGCAGCGTTGAAGATGCCGAGCAGTTCTTC. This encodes CSVEDAEQFF.

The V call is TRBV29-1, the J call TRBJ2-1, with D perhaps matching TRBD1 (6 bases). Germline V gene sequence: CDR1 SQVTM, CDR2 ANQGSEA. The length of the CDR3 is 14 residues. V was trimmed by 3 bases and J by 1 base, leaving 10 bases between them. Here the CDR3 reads CSVEGAGSYNEQFF. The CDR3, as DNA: TGCAGCGTTGAGGGGGCTGGATCCTACAATGAGCAGTTCTTC.

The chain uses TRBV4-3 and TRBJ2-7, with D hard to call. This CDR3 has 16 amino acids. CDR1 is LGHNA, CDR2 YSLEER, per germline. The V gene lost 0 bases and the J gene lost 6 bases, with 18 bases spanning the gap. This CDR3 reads CASSQDRSDGSVEQYF. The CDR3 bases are TGCGCCAGCAGCCAAGATAGGAGCGACGGGTCGGTCGAGCAGTACTTC.

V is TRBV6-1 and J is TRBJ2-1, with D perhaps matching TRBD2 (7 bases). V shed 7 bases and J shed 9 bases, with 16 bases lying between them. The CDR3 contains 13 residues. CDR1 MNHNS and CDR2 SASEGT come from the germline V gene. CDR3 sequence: CASTPGGRVEQFF. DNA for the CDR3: TGTGCCAGCACTCCGGGGGGCCGGGTTGAGCAGTTCTTC.

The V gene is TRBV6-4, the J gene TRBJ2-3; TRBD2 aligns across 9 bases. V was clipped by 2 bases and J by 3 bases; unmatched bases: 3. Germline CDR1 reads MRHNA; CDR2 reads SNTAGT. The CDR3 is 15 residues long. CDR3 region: CASSDLAGGTDTQYF. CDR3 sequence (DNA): TGTGCCAGCAGTGACCTGGCGGGAGGGACAGATACGCAGTATTTT.

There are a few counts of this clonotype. The CDR3 DNA reads as TGTGCCAGCAGCCCCGACCGGGACACTTGGTCGAATGGCTACACCTTC. Protein product: CASSPDRDTWSNGYTF. The V gene is TRBV7-2, the J gene TRBJ1-2, with D perhaps TRBD1 (6 bases). The CDR3 covers 16 residues. The V and J ends lost 5 bases and 6 bases respectively, with 22 bases between them. Germline-derived CDR1 and CDR2 are SGHTA and FQGNSA.

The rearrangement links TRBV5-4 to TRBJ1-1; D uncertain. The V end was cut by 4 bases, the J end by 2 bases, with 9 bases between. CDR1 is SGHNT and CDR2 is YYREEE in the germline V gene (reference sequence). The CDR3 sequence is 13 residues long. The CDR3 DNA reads TGTGCCAGCAGCCTGACGGACAACACTGAAGCTTTCTTT. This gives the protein CASSLTDNTEAFF.

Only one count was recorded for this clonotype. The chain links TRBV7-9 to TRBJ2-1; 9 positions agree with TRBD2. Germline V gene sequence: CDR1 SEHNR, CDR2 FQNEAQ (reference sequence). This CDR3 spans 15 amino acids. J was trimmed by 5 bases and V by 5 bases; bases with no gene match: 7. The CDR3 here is CASSPRTSADNEQFF. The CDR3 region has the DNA TGTGCCAGCAGCCCCCGGACTAGCGCGGACAATGAGCAGTTCTTC.

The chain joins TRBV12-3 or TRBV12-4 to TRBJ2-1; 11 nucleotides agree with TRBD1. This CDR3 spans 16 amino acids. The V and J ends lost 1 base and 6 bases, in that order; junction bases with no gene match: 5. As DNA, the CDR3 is TGTGCCAGCAGTTTAGTAAGGGACAGGGGGATCAATGAGCAGTTCTTC. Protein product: CASSLVRDRGINEQFF.

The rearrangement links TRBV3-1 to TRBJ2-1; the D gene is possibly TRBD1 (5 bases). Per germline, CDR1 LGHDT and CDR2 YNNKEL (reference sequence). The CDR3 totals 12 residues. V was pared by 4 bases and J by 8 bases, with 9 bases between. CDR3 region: CASSPGSDEQFF. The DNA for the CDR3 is TGTGCCAGCAGCCCAGGGTCGGATGAGCAGTTCTTC.

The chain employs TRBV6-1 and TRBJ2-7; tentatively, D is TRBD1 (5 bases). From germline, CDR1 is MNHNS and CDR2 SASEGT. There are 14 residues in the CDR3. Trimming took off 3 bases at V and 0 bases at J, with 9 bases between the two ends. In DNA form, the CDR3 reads TGTGCCAGCAGTGAGGGGCTTAGCTCCTACGAGCAGTACTTC. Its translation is CASSEGLSSYEQYF.

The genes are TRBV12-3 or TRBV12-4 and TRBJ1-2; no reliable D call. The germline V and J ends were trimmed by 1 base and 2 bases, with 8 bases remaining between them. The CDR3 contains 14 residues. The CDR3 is CASSLDVDNYGYTF. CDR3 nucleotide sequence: TGTGCCAGCAGTTTAGACGTAGACAACTATGGCTACACCTTC.

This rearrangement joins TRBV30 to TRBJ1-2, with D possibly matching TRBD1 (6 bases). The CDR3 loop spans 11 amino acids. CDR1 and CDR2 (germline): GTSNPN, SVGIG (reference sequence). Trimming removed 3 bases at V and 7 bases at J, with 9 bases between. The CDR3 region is CAWRGGVGYTF. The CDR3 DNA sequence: TGTGCCTGGAGAGGGGGAGTTGGCTACACCTTC.

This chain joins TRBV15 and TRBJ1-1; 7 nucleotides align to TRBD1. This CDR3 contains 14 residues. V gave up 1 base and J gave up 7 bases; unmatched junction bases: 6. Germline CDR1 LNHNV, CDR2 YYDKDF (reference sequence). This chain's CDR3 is CATSRADGTDEAFF. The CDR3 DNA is TGTGCCACCAGCAGAGCGGACGGGACAGATGAAGCTTTCTTT.

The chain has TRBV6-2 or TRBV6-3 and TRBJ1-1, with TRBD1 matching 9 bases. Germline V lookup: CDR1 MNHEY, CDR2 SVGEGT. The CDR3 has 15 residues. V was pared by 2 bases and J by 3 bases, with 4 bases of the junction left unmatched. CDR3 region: CASSYGTGMDTEAFF. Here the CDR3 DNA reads TGTGCCAGCAGTTACGGGACAGGGATGGACACTGAAGCTTTCTTT.

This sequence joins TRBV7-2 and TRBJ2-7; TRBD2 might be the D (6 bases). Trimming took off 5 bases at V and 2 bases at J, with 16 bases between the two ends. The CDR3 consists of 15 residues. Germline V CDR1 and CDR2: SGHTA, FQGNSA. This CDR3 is CASSPSGRGAYEQYF. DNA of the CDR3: TGTGCCAGCAGCCCCTCGGGGCGGGGAGCCTACGAGCAGTACTTC.

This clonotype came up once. CDR3 region: CASSQADGTYEQYF. The DNA for the CDR3 is TGTGCCAGCAGCCAAGCGGACGGTACCTACGAGCAGTACTTC. This rearrangement joins TRBV3-1 to TRBJ2-7; no firm D call. Per the germline V gene, CDR1 is LGHDT and CDR2 is YNNKEL (reference sequence). CDR3 length: 14 residues. Trimming took 1 base from V and 2 from J, leaving 9 bases between them.